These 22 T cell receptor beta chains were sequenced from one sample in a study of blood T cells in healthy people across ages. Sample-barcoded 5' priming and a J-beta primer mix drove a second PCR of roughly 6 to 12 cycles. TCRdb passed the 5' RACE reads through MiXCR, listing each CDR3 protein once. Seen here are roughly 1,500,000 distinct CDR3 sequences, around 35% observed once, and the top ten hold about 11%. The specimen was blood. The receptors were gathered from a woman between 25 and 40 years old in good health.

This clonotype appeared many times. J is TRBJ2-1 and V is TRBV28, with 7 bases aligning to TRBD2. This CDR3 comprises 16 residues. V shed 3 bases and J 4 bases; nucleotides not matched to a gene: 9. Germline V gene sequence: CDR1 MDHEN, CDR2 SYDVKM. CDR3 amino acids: CASSFLAGEGYNEQFF. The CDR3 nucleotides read TGTGCCAGCAGTTTTTTGGCGGGAGAAGGGTACAATGAGCAGTTCTTC.

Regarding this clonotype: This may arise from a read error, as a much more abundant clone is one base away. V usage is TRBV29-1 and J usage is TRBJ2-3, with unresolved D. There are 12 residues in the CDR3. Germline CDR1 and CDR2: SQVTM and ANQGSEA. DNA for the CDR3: TGCGGCGCCGAATGGGGTACCGATACGCAGTATTTT. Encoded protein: CGAEWGTDTQYF.

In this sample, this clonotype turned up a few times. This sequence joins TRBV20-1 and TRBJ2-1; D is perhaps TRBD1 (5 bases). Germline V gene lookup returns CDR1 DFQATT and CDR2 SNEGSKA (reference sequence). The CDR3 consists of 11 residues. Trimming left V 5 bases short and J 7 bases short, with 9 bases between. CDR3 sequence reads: CSAPKGNEQFF. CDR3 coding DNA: TGCAGTGCTCCCAAGGGGAATGAGCAGTTCTTC.

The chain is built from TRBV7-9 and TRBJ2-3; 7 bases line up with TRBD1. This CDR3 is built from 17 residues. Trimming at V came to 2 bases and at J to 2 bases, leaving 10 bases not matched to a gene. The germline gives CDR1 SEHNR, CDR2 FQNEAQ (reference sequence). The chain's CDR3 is CASSLYPGQRLTDTQYF. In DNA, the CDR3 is TGTGCCAGCAGCTTATACCCGGGACAGAGACTCACAGATACGCAGTATTTT.

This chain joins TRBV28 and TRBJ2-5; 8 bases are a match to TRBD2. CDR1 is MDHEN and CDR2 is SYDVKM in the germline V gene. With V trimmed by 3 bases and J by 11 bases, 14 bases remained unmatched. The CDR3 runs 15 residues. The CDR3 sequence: CASSFELAVTVKQYF. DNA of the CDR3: TGTGCCAGCAGTTTTGAACTAGCGGTTACCGTTAAGCAGTACTTC.

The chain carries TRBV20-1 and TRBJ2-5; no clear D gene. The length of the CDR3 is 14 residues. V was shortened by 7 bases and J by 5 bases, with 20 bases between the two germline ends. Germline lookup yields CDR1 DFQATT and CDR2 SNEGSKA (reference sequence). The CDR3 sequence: CSVIVQTGWETQYF. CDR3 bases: TGCAGTGTTATCGTCCAGACGGGCTGGGAGACCCAGTACTTC.

The CDR3 coding sequence is TGTGCCAGCAGCCAAGCCAGAATAGCGGGGAGGGATGAGCAGTTCTTC. Encoded protein: CASSQARIAGRDEQFF. This chain connects TRBV3-1 to TRBJ2-1; 8 bases match TRBD2. After removal of 1 base from V and 8 bases from J, the junction contained 10 bases not matched to a gene. CDR3 size: 16 residues. Germline lookup yields CDR1 LGHDT and CDR2 YNNKEL (reference sequence).

The CDR3 DNA is TGCAGCACTGTACGGGACAATAGGCAGTTCTTC. Translated: CSTVRDNRQFF. The chain recombines TRBV29-1 with TRBJ2-1; possible D gene TRBD1, 6 bases. Trimming took 8 bases from V and 12 from J, leaving 17 bases between them. CDR1 is SQVTM and CDR2 is ANQGSEA in the germline V gene. The CDR3 is 11 amino acids.

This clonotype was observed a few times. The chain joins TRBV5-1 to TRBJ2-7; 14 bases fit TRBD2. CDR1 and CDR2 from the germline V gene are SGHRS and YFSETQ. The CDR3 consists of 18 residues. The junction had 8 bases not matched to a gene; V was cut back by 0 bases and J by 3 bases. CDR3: CASSLGTSGGLTIYEQYF. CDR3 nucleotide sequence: TGCGCCAGCAGCTTGGGGACTAGCGGGGGGCTAACCATCTACGAGCAGTACTTC.

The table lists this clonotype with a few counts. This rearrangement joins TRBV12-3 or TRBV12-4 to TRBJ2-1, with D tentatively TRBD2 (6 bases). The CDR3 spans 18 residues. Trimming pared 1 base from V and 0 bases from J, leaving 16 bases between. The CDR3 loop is CASSLGAGPLSSYNEQFF. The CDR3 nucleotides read TGTGCCAGCAGTTTAGGAGCGGGTCCCCTTAGCTCCTACAATGAGCAGTTCTTC.

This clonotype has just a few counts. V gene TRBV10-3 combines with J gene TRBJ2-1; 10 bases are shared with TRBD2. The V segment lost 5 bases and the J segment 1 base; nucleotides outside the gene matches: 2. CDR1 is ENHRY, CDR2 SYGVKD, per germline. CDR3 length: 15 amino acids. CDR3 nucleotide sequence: TGTGCCATCAGTCCTAGCGGGAGTTCCTACAATGAGCAGTTCTTC. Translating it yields CAISPSGSSYNEQFF.

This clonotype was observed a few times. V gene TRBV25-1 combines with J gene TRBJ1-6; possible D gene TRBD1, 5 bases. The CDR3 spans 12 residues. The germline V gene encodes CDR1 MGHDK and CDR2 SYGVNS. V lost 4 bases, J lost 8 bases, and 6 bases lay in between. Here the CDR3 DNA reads TGTGCCAGCAGTGTAGGGGATTCACCCCTCCACTTT. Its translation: CASSVGDSPLHF.

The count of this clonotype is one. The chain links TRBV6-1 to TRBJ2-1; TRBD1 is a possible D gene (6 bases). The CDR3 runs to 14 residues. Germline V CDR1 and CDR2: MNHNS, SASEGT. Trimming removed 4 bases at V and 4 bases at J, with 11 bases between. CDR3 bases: TGTGCCAGCAGTGGCCTCGACAGGTACAATGAGCAGTTCTTC. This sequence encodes CASSGLDRYNEQFF.

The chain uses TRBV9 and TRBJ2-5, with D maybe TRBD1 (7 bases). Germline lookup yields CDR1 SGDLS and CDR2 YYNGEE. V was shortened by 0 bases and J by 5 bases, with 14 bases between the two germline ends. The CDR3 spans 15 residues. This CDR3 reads CASSVGSSGGETQYF. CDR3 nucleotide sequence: TGTGCCAGCAGCGTAGGTAGCTCAGGGGGGGAGACCCAGTACTTC.

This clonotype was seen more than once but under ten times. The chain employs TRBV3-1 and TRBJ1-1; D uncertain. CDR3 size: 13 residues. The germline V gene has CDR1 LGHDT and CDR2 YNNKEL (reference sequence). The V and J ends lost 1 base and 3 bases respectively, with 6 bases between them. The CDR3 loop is CASSQAADTEAFF. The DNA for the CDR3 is TGTGCCAGCAGCCAAGCAGCGGACACTGAAGCTTTCTTT.

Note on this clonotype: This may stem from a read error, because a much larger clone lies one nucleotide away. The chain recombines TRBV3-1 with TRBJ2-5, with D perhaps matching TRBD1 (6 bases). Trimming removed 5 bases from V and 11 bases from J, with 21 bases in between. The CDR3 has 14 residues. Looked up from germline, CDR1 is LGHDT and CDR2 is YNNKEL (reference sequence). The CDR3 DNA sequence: TGTGCCAGCAGCTTTTCCGGCAGGGGCGACGGGCAGTACTTC. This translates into CASSFSGRGDGQYF.

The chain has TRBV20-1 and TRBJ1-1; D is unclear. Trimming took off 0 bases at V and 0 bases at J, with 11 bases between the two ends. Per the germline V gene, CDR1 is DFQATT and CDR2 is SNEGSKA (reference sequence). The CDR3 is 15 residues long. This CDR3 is CSARDSSRVNTEAFF. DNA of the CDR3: TGCAGTGCTAGAGATAGTTCTCGGGTGAACACTGAAGCTTTCTTT.

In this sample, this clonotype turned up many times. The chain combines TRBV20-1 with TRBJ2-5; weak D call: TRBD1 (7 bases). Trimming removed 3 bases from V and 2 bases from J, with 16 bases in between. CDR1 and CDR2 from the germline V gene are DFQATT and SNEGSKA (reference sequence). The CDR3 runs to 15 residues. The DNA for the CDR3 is TGCAGTGCTAGGCACAACAGGGGAGGACAAGAGACCCAGTACTTC. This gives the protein CSARHNRGGQETQYF.

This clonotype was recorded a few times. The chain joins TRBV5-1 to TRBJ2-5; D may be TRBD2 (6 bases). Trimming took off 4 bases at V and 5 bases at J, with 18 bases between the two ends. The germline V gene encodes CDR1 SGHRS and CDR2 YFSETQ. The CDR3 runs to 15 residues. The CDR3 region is CASSGEGRRGETQYF. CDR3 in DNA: TGCGCCAGCAGCGGAGAGGGACGGAGGGGTGAGACCCAGTACTTC.

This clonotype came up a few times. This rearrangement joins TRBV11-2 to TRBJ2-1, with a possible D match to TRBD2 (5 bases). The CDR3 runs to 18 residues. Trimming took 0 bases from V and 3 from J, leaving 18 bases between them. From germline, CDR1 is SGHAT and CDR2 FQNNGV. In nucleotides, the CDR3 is TGTGCCAGCAGCTTAGATATCGGAGGACTCTCTCTCTACAATGAGCAGTTCTTC. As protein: CASSLDIGGLSLYNEQFF.

The CDR3 DNA is TGCGCCAGCAGCCCCTTAATGCCGGGGGGCGGGCAGTTCTTC. This sequence encodes CASSPLMPGGGQFF. This chain joins TRBV4-1 and TRBJ2-1, with D tentatively TRBD2 (7 bases). The CDR3 contains 14 residues. Trimming took 4 bases from V and 12 from J, leaving 19 bases between them. CDR1 and CDR2 from the germline V gene are MGHRA and YSYEKL.

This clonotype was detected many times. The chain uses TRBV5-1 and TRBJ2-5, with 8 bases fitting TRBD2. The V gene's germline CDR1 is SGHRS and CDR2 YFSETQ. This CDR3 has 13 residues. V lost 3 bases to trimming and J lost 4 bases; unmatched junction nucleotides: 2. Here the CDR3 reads CASSSGLVETQYF. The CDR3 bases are TGCGCCAGCAGCTCGGGACTAGTAGAGACCCAGTACTTC.